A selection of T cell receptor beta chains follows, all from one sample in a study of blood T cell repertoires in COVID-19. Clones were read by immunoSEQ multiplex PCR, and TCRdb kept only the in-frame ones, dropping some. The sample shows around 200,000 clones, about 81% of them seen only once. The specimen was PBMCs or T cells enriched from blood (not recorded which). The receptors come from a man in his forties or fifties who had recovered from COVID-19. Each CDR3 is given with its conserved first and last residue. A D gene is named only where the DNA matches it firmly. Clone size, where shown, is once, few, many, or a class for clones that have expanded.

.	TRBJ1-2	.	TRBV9	CASSVGSSGIGYTF	TGTGCCAGCAGCGTAGGCAGTTCAGGGATCGGCTACACCTTC
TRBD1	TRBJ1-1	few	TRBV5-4	CASSPRQGVTEAFF	TGTGCCAGCAGCCCAAGACAGGGGGTAACTGAAGCTTTCTTT
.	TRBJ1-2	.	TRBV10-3	CAISPGSDYGYTF	TGTGCCATCAGCCCAGGATCCGACTATGGCTACACCTTC
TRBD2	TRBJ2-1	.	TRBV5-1	CASSSNPKLAGVFYEQFF	TGCGCCAGCAGCTCTAACCCTAAACTAGCGGGAGTCTTCTATGAGCAGTTCTTC
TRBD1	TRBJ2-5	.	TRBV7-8	CASSYARQGETQYF	TGTGCCAGCAGCTATGCCCGACAGGGGGAGACCCAGTACTTC
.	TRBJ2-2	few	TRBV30	CAWRSINTGELFF	TGTGCCTGGAGATCTATAAACACCGGGGAGCTGTTTTTT
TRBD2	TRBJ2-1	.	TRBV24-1	CAIGTSGAPGNEQFF	TGTGCCATCGGGACTAGCGGGGCTCCGGGCAATGAGCAGTTCTTC
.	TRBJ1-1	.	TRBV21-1	CASRTGETMAEAFF	TGTGCCAGCAGAACGGGGGAGACGATGGCTGAAGCTTTCTTT
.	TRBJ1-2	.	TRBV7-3	CASSSGAGAGGYTF	TGTGCCAGCAGCTCCGGGGCGGGGGCTGGGGGCTACACCTTC
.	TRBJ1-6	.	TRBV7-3	CASSLQGSSYNSPLHF	TGTGCCAGCAGCTTACAGGGTAGCTCCTATAATTCACCCCTCCACTTT
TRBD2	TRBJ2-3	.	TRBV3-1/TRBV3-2	CASSPSSGGVRRGDTQYF	TGTGCCAGCAGCCCTTCTAGCGGGGGTGTCAGGAGAGGGGATACGCAGTATTTT
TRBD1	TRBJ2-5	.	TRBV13	CASSIRQGGETQYF	TGTGCCAGCAGCATAAGACAGGGGGGAGAGACCCAGTACTTC
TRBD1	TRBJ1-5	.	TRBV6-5	CASSSEGQGGQPQHF	TGTGCCAGCAGTTCTGAGGGACAGGGGGGTCAGCCCCAGCATTTT
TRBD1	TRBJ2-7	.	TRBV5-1	CASSLTGGTYEQYF	TGCGCCAGCAGCCTAACAGGGGGGACCTACGAGCAGTACTTC
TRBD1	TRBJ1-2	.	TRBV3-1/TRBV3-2	CASSQGSGGHYGYTF	TGTGCCAGCAGCCAAGGCTCAGGGGGGCACTATGGCTACACCTTC
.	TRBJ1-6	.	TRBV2	CASTGGPNSPLHF	TGTGCCAGCACGGGGGGTCCTAATTCACCCCTCCACTTT
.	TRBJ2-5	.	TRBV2	CASSERAGRGETQYF	TGTGCCAGCAGTGAAAGAGCGGGGAGGGGGGAGACCCAGTACTTC
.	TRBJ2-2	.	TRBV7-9	CASSLNSLNTGELFF	TGTGCCAGCAGCTTAAACAGCCTGAACACCGGGGAGCTGTTTTTT
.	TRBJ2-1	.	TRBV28	CASSSPLPGEQFF	TGTGCCAGCAGTTCCCCCCTACCAGGTGAGCAGTTCTTC
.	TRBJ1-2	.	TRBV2	CAISSGGYTF	TGTGCCATCTCTTCCGGGGGCTACACCTTC
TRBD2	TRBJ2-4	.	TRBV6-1	CASSEGLAGEDGIQYF	TGTGCCAGCAGTGAAGGACTAGCGGGAGAAGATGGCATTCAGTACTTC
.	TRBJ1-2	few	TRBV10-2	CASSADVVGGYTF	TGCGCCAGCAGCGCTGATGTAGTCGGTGGCTACACCTTC
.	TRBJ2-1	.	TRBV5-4	CASSFSLRAAAYNEQFF	TGTGCCAGCAGCTTTAGTTTGCGGGCCGCAGCCTACAATGAGCAGTTCTTC
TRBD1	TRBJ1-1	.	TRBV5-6	CASSSQGSETNTEAFF	TGTGCCAGCAGCTCACAGGGGTCGGAAACGAACACTGAAGCTTTCTTT
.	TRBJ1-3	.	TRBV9	CASSVDQGGISGNTIYF	TGTGCCAGCAGCGTAGACCAGGGCGGGATCTCTGGAAACACCATATATTTT
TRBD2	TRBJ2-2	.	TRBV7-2	CASSRTSGVNTGELFF	TGTGCCAGCAGCCGGACTAGCGGGGTGAACACCGGGGAGCTGTTTTTT
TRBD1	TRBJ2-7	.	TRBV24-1	CATSDLGGTGGAEQYF	TGTGCCACCAGTGATTTGGGCGGGACAGGGGGCGCCGAGCAGTACTTC
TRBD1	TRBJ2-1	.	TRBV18	CASSPPGQGALNEQFF	TGTGCCAGCTCACCACCGGGCCAGGGGGCGCTCAATGAGCAGTTCTTC
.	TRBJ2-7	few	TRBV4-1	CASSQETEGHEQYF	TGCGCCAGCAGCCAAGAGACCGAGGGCCACGAGCAGTACTTC
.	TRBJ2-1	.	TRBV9	CASSVGGSTILSYNEQFF	TGTGCCAGCAGCGTAGGAGGGTCCACAATACTCTCCTACAATGAGCAGTTCTTC
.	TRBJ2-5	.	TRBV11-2	CASSLEPGQETQYF	TGTGCCAGCAGCTTAGAACCAGGGCAAGAGACCCAGTACTTC
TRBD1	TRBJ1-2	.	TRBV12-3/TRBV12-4	CAAGTAYYGYTF	TGTGCCGCGGGGACAGCCTACTATGGCTACACCTTC
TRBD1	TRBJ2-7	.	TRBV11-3	CASSLRGQVPYEQYF	TGTGCCAGCAGCTTAAGGGGACAGGTCCCCTACGAGCAGTACTTC
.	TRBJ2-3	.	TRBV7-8	CASSFLGGSTDTQYF	TGTGCCAGCAGCTTTCTGGGCGGGAGCACAGATACGCAGTATTTT
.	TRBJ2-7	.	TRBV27	CASRRTDSYEQYF	TGTGCCAGCAGAAGGACAGACTCCTACGAGCAGTACTTC
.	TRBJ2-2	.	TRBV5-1	CASSLATNTGELFF	TGCGCCAGCAGCTTGGCCACAAACACCGGGGAGCTGTTTTTT
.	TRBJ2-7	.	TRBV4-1	CASSQGTYEQYF	TGCGCCAGCAGCCAAGGTACCTACGAGCAGTACTTC
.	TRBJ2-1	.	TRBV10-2	CASRVAPSSYNEQFF	TGCGCCAGCAGGGTAGCGCCGAGCTCCTACAATGAGCAGTTCTTC
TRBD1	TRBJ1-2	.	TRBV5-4	CASSLDRGPYGYTF	TGTGCCAGCAGCTTGGACAGGGGGCCTTATGGCTACACCTTC
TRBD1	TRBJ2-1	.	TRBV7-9	CASSLQSARGGDEQFF	TGTGCCAGCAGCTTACAATCGGCGAGAGGGGGCGATGAGCAGTTCTTC
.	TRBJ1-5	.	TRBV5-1	CASSVGLSNQPQHF	TGCGCCAGCAGCGTGGGACTTAGCAATCAGCCCCAGCATTTT
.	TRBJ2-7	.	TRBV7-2	CASSLRGYEQYF	TGTGCCAGCAGCTTAAGGGGTTACGAGCAGTACTTC